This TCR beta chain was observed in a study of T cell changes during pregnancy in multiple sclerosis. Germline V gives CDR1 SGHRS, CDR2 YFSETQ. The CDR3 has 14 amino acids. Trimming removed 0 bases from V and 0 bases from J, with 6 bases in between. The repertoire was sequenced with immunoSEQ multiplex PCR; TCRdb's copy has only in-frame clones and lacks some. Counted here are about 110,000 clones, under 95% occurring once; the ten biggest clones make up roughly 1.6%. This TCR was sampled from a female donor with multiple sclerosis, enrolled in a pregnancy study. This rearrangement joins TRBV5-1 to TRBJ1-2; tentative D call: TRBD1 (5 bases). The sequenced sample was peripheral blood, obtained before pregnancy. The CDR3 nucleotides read TGCGCCAGCAGCTTGGAGGGGACTAACTATGGCTACACCTTC. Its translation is CASSLEGTNYGYTF.